The 32 T cell receptor beta chains below were found in one sample sequenced in a study of blood T cell repertoires in COVID-19. Clones were sequenced by immunoSEQ multiplex PCR, and TCRdb holds only the in-frame ones, with some missing. The profile shows around 120,000 clones, approximately 86% of them singletons. Material: peripheral blood. Receptor source: a woman in her fifties or sixties with active or convalescent COVID-19.

The gene calls are TRBV5-1 and TRBJ1-1; tentatively, D is TRBD1 (5 bases). Germline CDR1 reads SGHRS; CDR2 reads YFSETQ. CDR3 length equals 14 residues. V was pared by 3 bases and J by 1 base, with 10 bases between. The CDR3 nucleotides read TGCGCCAGCAGCTCTTTTAGGGGGAACACTGAAGCTTTCTTT. This encodes CASSSFRGNTEAFF.

This rearrangement joins TRBV28 to TRBJ2-3; 8 nucleotides align to TRBD2. Trimming took 9 bases from V and 2 from J; bases not matched to a gene: 4. This CDR3 comprises 13 residues. Germline V gives CDR1 MDHEN, CDR2 SYDVKM. CDR3 sequence: CASISGNTDTQYF. The CDR3 DNA reads as TGTGCCAGTATTAGCGGGAACACAGATACGCAGTATTTT.

The chain combines TRBV7-8 with TRBJ2-5; 9 bases are a match to TRBD1. CDR1 is SGHVS, CDR2 FQNEAQ, per germline. The CDR3 consists of 19 residues. The J segment lost 3 bases and the V segment lost 4 bases, leaving 18 bases of the junction unmatched. CDR3 region: CASSYPITGGAGSKETQYF. In nucleotides, the CDR3 is TGTGCCAGCAGCTACCCCATCACAGGGGGCGCGGGGAGTAAAGAGACCCAGTACTTC.

The chain uses TRBV2 and TRBJ2-2; 9 bases match TRBD2. This CDR3 contains 16 residues. CDR1 and CDR2 from the germline V gene are SNHLY and FYNNEI. With V trimmed by 7 bases and J by 2 bases, 8 bases remained unmatched. DNA of the CDR3: TGTGCCAGCAACGCGGGAGGGCCGGGTAACACCGGGGAGCTGTTTTTT. This translates into CASNAGGPGNTGELFF.

A word on this clone: Other DNA sequences in the sample encode the same CDR3. V is TRBV24-1 and J is TRBJ1-2; 8 positions match TRBD1. With V trimmed by 3 bases and J by 4 bases, 3 bases remained unmatched. The CDR3 covers 14 residues. The germline gives CDR1 KGHDR, CDR2 SFDVKD. The DNA of the CDR3 is TGTGCCACCAGTGATCGGGACAGGAGCTATGGCTACACCTTC. It is translated as CATSDRDRSYGYTF.

This clone was observed a single time. This chain uses TRBV5-4 with TRBJ2-2, with unresolved D. The ends were cut back, 4 bases at V and 1 base at J, with 8 bases in the middle. The CDR3 covers 14 residues. CDR1 is SGHNT and CDR2 is YYREEE in the germline V gene (reference sequence). CDR3 region: CASSLTKNTGELFF. CDR3 nucleotide sequence: TGTGCCAGCAGCCTCACAAAGAACACCGGGGAGCTGTTTTTT.

The V gene is TRBV6-2 or TRBV6-3, the J gene TRBJ2-1; 9 positions agree with TRBD1. CDR1 is MNHEY and CDR2 is SVGEGT in the germline V gene. V dropped 2 bases and J dropped 1; count of bases not matched to a gene: 0. The CDR3 length is 15 residues. CDR3 coding DNA: TGTGCCAGCAGTTACGGGACAGGGTCCTACAATGAGCAGTTCTTC. This sequence encodes CASSYGTGSYNEQFF.

The rearrangement links TRBV27 to TRBJ2-3, with 8 bases fitting TRBD2. V shed 8 bases, J shed 4 bases, and the junction held 8 bases outside the gene matches. Germline CDR1 and CDR2: MNHEY and SMNVEV (reference sequence). The length of the CDR3 is 14 residues. This CDR3 is CASGGLAASDTQYF. DNA for the CDR3: TGTGCCAGCGGAGGACTAGCCGCTTCAGATACGCAGTATTTT.

The rearrangement uses TRBV27 and TRBJ1-5, with D possibly TRBD1 on 6 matching bases. The length of the CDR3 is 15 residues. The ends were cut back, 5 bases at V and 0 bases at J, with 11 bases in the middle. From germline, CDR1 is MNHEY and CDR2 SMNVEV (reference sequence). CDR3 region: CASSLDRYSNQPQHF. The CDR3 DNA follows: TGTGCCAGCAGTCTTGACAGGTATAGCAATCAGCCCCAGCATTTT.

The rearrangement joins TRBV7-9 to TRBJ2-7; a weak D match, TRBD2 (5 bases). In germline, CDR1 is SEHNR, CDR2 FQNEAQ (reference sequence). V lost 1 base and J lost 2, with 12 bases in between. This CDR3 contains 15 residues. The CDR3: CASSLVAGAAYEQYF. The CDR3 bases are TGTGCCAGCAGCTTAGTGGCGGGCGCCGCCTACGAGCAGTACTTC. Combining the CDR3 with reference TRBV7-9 and TRBJ2-7 gives the whole variable domain DTGVSQNPRHKITKRGQNVTFRCDPISEHNRLYWYRQTLGQGPEFLTYFQNEAQLEKSRLLSDRFSAERPKGSFSTLEIQRTEQGDSAMYLCASSLVAGAAYEQYFGPGTRLTVT.

The chain links TRBV5-6 to TRBJ1-2; 8 nucleotides match TRBD1. The V segment lost 4 bases and the J segment 4 bases; nucleotides outside the gene matches: 6. The CDR3 extends over 14 amino acids. CDR1 is SGHDT, CDR2 YYEEEE, per germline. Written as DNA, the CDR3 is TGTGCCAGCAGCACAGGACAGGGTGCCTATGGCTACACCTTC. Translated, it gives CASSTGQGAYGYTF.

The rearrangement joins TRBV6-5 to TRBJ2-5; weak D call: TRBD2 (5 bases). Per germline, CDR1 MNHEY and CDR2 SVGAGI. The length of the CDR3 is 13 residues. The ends were cut back, 5 bases at V and 3 bases at J, with 10 bases in the middle. The CDR3 region is CASSPGVKETQYF. The DNA of the CDR3 is TGTGCCAGCAGTCCCGGGGTAAAAGAGACCCAGTACTTC.

This chain links TRBV7-6 with TRBJ2-1; a weak D match, TRBD2 (6 bases). V gave up 3 bases and J gave up 4 bases, with 19 bases separating them. This CDR3 contains 17 residues. CDR1 SGHVS and CDR2 FNYEAQ come from the germline V gene. This CDR3 reads CASSLKGSGELYNEQFF. The CDR3, as DNA: TGTGCCAGCAGCTTGAAGGGTAGCGGAGAACTTTACAATGAGCAGTTCTTC.

The genes are TRBV4-1 and TRBJ2-3; 10 nucleotides match TRBD1. The CDR3 consists of 17 residues. Losses at the gene ends were 6 bases for V and 3 bases for J; bases not matched to a gene: 12. The germline gives CDR1 MGHRA, CDR2 YSYEKL. CDR3 sequence reads: CASSPPPRDRGTDTQYF. CDR3 bases: TGCGCCAGCAGTCCACCCCCCCGGGACAGGGGTACAGATACGCAGTATTTT.

V usage is TRBV28 and J usage is TRBJ1-4; 8 nucleotides line up with TRBD1. CDR3 length: 15 amino acids. Trimming removed 4 bases from V and 4 bases from J; junction bases left unmatched: 5. Germline-derived CDR1 and CDR2 are MDHEN and SYDVKM. Here the CDR3 reads CASSSPTGVNEKLFF. CDR3 in DNA: TGTGCCAGCAGTTCTCCGACAGGGGTTAATGAAAAACTGTTTTTT.

The gene calls are TRBV3-1 (or the pseudogene TRBV3-2) and TRBJ1-3, with D uncertain. This CDR3 region has 15 residues. CDR1 and CDR2 from the germline V gene are LGHDT and YNNKEL (reference sequence). Trimming took off 1 base at V and 0 bases at J, with 7 bases between the two ends. For the CDR3, the DNA is TGTGCCAGCAGCCAAGCAGTATTCTCTGGAAACACCATATATTTT. Translated, it gives CASSQAVFSGNTIYF.

The chain couples TRBV12-3 or TRBV12-4 to TRBJ1-5; TRBD1 matches 7 bases. V was clipped by 6 bases and J by 5 bases; unmatched bases: 4. The CDR3 contains 13 residues. CDR3 in amino acids: CASRKTGDQPQHF. For the CDR3, the DNA is TGTGCCAGCAGGAAAACAGGGGATCAGCCCCAGCATTTT.

This chain joins TRBV7-8 and TRBJ2-1, with 13 bases aligning to TRBD2. The J segment lost 0 bases and the V segment lost 5 bases, leaving 7 bases of the junction unmatched. Germline lookup yields CDR1 SGHVS and CDR2 FQNEAQ. This CDR3 contains 18 residues. Here the CDR3 reads CASSPRLAGGVSYNEQFF. The CDR3 bases are TGTGCCAGCAGCCCTAGACTAGCGGGAGGTGTCTCCTACAATGAGCAGTTCTTC.

This chain connects TRBV7-2 to TRBJ2-1; the D gene is possibly TRBD2 (6 bases). The CDR3 sequence is 15 residues long. The V gene lost 2 bases and the J gene lost 8 bases, with 16 bases spanning the gap. Germline V CDR1 and CDR2: SGHTA, FQGNSA. The CDR3 DNA reads TGTGCCAGCAGCTTAAACGGTAGGACGGGGGATGAGCAGTTCTTC. Translating it yields CASSLNGRTGDEQFF.

The rearrangement uses TRBV7-2 and TRBJ1-4; a possible D gene is TRBD1 (5 bases). The V end was cut by 2 bases, the J end by 7 bases, with 14 bases between. Germline values: CDR1 SGHTA, CDR2 FQGNSA. CDR3 length: 15 residues. The CDR3 nucleotides read TGTGCCAGCAGCTTAAGGGGCCAGGGTACTGAAAAACTGTTTTTT. Translation: CASSLRGQGTEKLFF.

The rearrangement links TRBV7-2 to TRBJ2-1; 10 nucleotides line up with TRBD2. CDR1 and CDR2 from the germline V gene are SGHTA and FQGNSA. The CDR3 runs to 18 residues. The V and J ends lost 5 bases and 10 bases, in that order; junction bases with no gene match: 20. The DNA for the CDR3 is TGTGCCAGCAGCCAAACCAAGCGGGAGGGCCTCGTTCGTCGGGAGCAGTTCTTC. Its protein is CASSQTKREGLVRREQFF.

The chain combines TRBV15 with TRBJ1-1; D is ambiguous. This CDR3 has 13 residues. CDR1 and CDR2 (germline): LNHNV, YYDKDF (reference sequence). V gave up 2 bases and J gave up 0 bases, with 4 bases separating them. CDR3 sequence: CATSRQLNTEAFF. As DNA, the CDR3 is TGTGCCACCAGCAGACAGTTGAACACTGAAGCTTTCTTT.

The V call is TRBV4-1, the J call TRBJ2-1, with 11 bases matching TRBD2. Germline-derived CDR1 and CDR2 are MGHRA and YSYEKL. The V gene end was trimmed by 3 bases and the J gene end by 4 bases; junction bases not matched to a gene: 14. The CDR3 is made up of 19 amino acids. The CDR3 region is CASSHGAGPGLAVYNEQFF. The CDR3 coding sequence is TGCGCCAGCAGCCACGGGGCAGGACCGGGACTAGCGGTTTACAATGAGCAGTTCTTC.

In this sample, this clone turned up once. The gene calls are TRBV7-9 and TRBJ2-5, with D perhaps TRBD1 (5 bases). Germline-derived CDR1 and CDR2 are SEHNR and FQNEAQ (reference sequence). V lost 1 base and J 2 bases, leaving 11 bases between the germline ends. The length of the CDR3 is 15 residues. The DNA for the CDR3 is TGTGCCAGCAGCTTAGATCCCAGGGCTCAAGAGACCCAGTACTTC. Translated, it gives CASSLDPRAQETQYF.

This chain links TRBV10-2 with TRBJ2-1, with 10 positions matching TRBD2. The V and J ends lost 2 bases and 3 bases, in that order; junction bases with no gene match: 4. Germline assignment: CDR1 WSHSY and CDR2 SAAADI. This CDR3 spans 16 amino acids. As DNA, the CDR3 is TGCGCCAGCAGTGAGACTAGCGGGATTGTCTACAATGAGCAGTTCTTC. Translation gives CASSETSGIVYNEQFF.

The chain uses TRBV7-2 and TRBJ2-1, with TRBD1 as a possible D gene (6 bases). The ends were cut back, 4 bases at V and 8 bases at J, with 12 bases in the middle. The CDR3 has 13 amino acids. Germline V CDR1 and CDR2: SGHTA, FQGNSA. The CDR3 DNA sequence: TGTGCCAGCAGCTACTCAGAGGGGGATGAGCAGTTCTTC. This codes for CASSYSEGDEQFF.

The chain uses TRBV29-1 and TRBJ2-3, with D possibly TRBD2 on 5 matching bases. Between the trimmed V and J ends, which lost 8 bases and 0 bases, there was a span of 12 bases. The germline CDR1 and CDR2 sequences are SQVTM and ANQGSEA. The CDR3 runs 13 residues. In DNA form, the CDR3 reads TGCAGCAACCGGGAAAGAAGCACAGATACGCAGTATTTT. Its protein product is CSNRERSTDTQYF.

This sequence joins TRBV27 and TRBJ2-7, with 8 bases matching TRBD1. Germline trimming cut 7 bases from V and 7 bases from J; bases unmatched to any gene: 12. Germline V gene sequence: CDR1 MNHEY, CDR2 SMNVEV (reference sequence). This CDR3 has 14 amino acids. This chain's CDR3 is CASTQGTGSLEQYF. The CDR3, as DNA: TGTGCCAGCACCCAGGGGACAGGATCCTTAGAGCAGTACTTC.

The V and J genes are TRBV5-8 and TRBJ2-3, with TRBD2 matching over 9 bases. This CDR3 comprises 17 residues. Trimming took 4 bases from V and 6 from J; bases not matched to a gene: 15. CDR1 is SGHTS, CDR2 YDEGEE, per germline. In DNA, the CDR3 is TGTGCCAGCAGCCCCAGGGCGGGAGGGCCCTCGTCTGATACGCAGTATTTT. This gives the protein CASSPRAGGPSSDTQYF.

This clone occurred a few times. V gene TRBV28 combines with J gene TRBJ2-7, with 8 bases aligning to TRBD2. CDR3 size: 13 residues. The germline V gene encodes CDR1 MDHEN and CDR2 SYDVKM. Trimming took 4 bases from V and 3 from J; bases not matched to a gene: 2. The CDR3 loop is CASSSGGVYEQYF. Written as DNA, the CDR3 is TGTGCCAGCAGTTCCGGGGGGGTCTACGAGCAGTACTTC.

V and J are TRBV30 and TRBJ1-2, with TRBD1 identical over 7 bases. With V trimmed by 3 bases and J by 8 bases, 15 bases remained unmatched. This CDR3 region has 15 residues. In germline, CDR1 is GTSNPN, CDR2 SVGIG (reference sequence). The DNA of the CDR3 is TGTGCCTGGAGCCTCCGGGACAGTCGATATGGGGGCTACACCTTC. Translation gives CAWSLRDSRYGGYTF.

The V and J genes are TRBV3-1 (or the pseudogene TRBV3-2) and TRBJ1-5; D unclear. CDR3 size: 14 residues. Germline values: CDR1 LGHDT, CDR2 YNNKEL (reference sequence). V lost 1 base and J lost 8, with 12 bases in between. The CDR3 reads CASSQGRGGKPQHF. In DNA form, the CDR3 reads TGTGCCAGCAGCCAAGGTCGGGGAGGCAAGCCCCAGCATTTT.